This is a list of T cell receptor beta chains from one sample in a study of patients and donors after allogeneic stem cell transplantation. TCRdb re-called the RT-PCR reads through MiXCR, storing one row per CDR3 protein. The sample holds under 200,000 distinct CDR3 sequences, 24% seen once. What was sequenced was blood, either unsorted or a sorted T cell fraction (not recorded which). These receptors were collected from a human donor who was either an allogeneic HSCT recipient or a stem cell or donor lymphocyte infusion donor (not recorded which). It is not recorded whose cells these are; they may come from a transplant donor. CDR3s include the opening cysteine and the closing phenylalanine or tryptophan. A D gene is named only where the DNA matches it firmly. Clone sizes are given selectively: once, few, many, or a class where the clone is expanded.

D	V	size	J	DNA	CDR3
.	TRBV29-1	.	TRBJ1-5	TGCAGCGTTGTTTTAAGGGACCCGGATCAGCCCCAGCATTTT	CSVVLRDPDQPQHF
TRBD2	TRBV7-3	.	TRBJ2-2	TGTGCCAGCAGCTTAATGGGTAGCGGGGCGTCCGGGGAGCTGTTTTTT	CASSLMGSGASGELFF
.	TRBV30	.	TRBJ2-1	TGTGCCTGGACCAGGGACATTTTCAATGAGCAGTTCTTC	CAWTRDIFNEQFF
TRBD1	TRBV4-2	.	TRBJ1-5	TGTGCCAGCAGCCAACCCCGGGACAGGGTGTCCATCTTCAATCAGCCCCAGCATTTT	CASSQPRDRVSIFNQPQHF
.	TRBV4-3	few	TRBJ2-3	TGCGCCAGCAGCCAAGTGGGGGAGCGGGCAGATACGCAGTATTTT	CASSQVGERADTQYF
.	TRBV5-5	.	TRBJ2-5	TGTGCCAGCAGCTTGGCTTCGACGACAAGGGAGACCCAGTACTTC	CASSLASTTRETQYF
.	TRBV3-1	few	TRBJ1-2	TGTGCCAGCAGCCGTTTCAGGGATGGCTATGGCTACACCTTC	CASSRFRDGYGYTF
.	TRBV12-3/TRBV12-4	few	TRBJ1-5	TGTGCCAGCGTATATGGTGATCAGCCCCAGCATTTT	CASVYGDQPQHF
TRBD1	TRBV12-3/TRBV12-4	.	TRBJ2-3	TGTGCCAGCAGTTTACGGGACAGGGCCACAGATACGCAGTATTTT	CASSLRDRATDTQYF
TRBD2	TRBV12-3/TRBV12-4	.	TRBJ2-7	TGTGCCAGCAGTTTGACTAGCGGGACCCACGAGCAGTACTTC	CASSLTSGTHEQYF
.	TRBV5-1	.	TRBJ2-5	TGCGCCAGCAGCCCAGGTATACAGGTCCAAGAGACCCAGTACTTC	CASSPGIQVQETQYF
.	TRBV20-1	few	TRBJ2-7	TGCAGTGCTAGTGAAAACAGGGTGTTCAACGAGCAGTACTTC	CSASENRVFNEQYF
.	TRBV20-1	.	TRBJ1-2	TGCAGTGCTAGAGATGCTCTCCGTGCAATCAACTATGGCTACACCTTC	CSARDALRAINYGYTF
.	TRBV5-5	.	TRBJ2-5	TGTGCCAGCAACAAACAGTCCGGGGAGACCCAGTACTTC	CASNKQSGETQYF
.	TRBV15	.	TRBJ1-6	TGTGCCACCAGCAGAGATCTTGCTTCACCCCTCCACTTT	CATSRDLASPLHF
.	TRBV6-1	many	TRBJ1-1	TGTGCCAGCAGTGAAGCCCCCCAAAGGGCTTTCTTT	CASSEAPQRAFF
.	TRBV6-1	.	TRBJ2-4	TGTGCCAGCAGTGAATGGGGATTGAACATTCAGTACTTC	CASSEWGLNIQYF
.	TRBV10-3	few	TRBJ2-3	TGTGCCATCAGTGACTGGGGTTTTGCGGATACGCAGTATTTT	CAISDWGFADTQYF
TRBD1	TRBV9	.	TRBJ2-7	TGTGCCAGCAGCGACACCGGGACAGACCATCCCTACGAGCAGTACTTC	CASSDTGTDHPYEQYF
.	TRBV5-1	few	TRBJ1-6	TGCGCCAGCAAGGAGGCGACAGCTTCACCCCTCCACTTT	CASKEATASPLHF
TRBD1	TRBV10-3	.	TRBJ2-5	TGTGCCACCGCCGGGACAGGGCTTCGAGAGACCCAGTACTTC	CATAGTGLRETQYF
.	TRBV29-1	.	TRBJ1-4	TGCAGCGTTGCAGGGGCTCCTGCAACTAATGAAAAACTGTTTTTT	CSVAGAPATNEKLFF
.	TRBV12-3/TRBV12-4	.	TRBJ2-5	TGTGCCAGCAGTCAGGGGGGAAAACAAGAGACCCAGTACTTC	CASSQGGKQETQYF
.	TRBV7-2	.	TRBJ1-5	TGTGCCAGCAGCTCTCACAGTAGCAATCAGCCCCAGCATTTT	CASSSHSSNQPQHF
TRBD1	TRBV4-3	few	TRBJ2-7	TGCGCCAGCAGCCAGAGCTCTGACAGGGGCTACGAGCAGTACTTC	CASSQSSDRGYEQYF
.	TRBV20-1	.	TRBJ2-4	TGCAGTGCTACACTTGCGGGGAGGAACATTCAGTACTTC	CSATLAGRNIQYF
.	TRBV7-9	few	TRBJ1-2	TGTGCCAGCAGCTTAGGGGGGGATCGTGGCTACACCTTC	CASSLGGDRGYTF
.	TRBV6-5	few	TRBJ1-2	TGTGCCAGCAGTTACTCGAGTGCTTCTCTCTATGGCTACACCTTC	CASSYSSASLYGYTF
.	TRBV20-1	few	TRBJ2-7	TGCAGTGCTAGAGTGAACAACGAGCAGTACTTC	CSARVNNEQYF
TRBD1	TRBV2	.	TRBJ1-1	TGTGCCTCCAACAGGGGGGGAAGGACTGAAGCTTTCTTT	CASNRGGRTEAFF
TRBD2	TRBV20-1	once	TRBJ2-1	TGCAGTGCTCCGGCGAGACTAGCGGGGTCGAATGAGCAGTTCTTC	CSAPARLAGSNEQFF
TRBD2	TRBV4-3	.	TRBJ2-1	TGCGCCAGCAGTCCACTAGCGGCAAAATACAATGAGCAGTTCTTC	CASSPLAAKYNEQFF
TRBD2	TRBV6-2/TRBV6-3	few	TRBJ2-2	TGTGCCAGCAGTTACGGAACCGGGACTACGTACACCGGGGAGCTGTTTTTT	CASSYGTGTTYTGELFF
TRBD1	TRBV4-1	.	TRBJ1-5	TGCGCCAGCAGCCAAGAAAGGTGGGGACAGGGTCACCAGCCCCAGCATTTT	CASSQERWGQGHQPQHF
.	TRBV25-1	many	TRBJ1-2	TGTGCCAGCAGTGAAGGTTCAGGTATTAACTATGGCTACACCTTC	CASSEGSGINYGYTF
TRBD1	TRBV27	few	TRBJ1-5	TGTGCCAGCAGTTTGTCCGGGACAGACGATCAGCCCCAGCATTTT	CASSLSGTDDQPQHF
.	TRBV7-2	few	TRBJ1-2	TGTGCCAGCAGCTTCTTAAACTATGGCTACACCTTC	CASSFLNYGYTF
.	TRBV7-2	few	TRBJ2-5	TGTGCCAGCAGCTTGGCCGGACAGCAAGAGACCCAGTACTTC	CASSLAGQQETQYF
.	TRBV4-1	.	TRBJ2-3	TGCGCCAGCAGCCACCCTCGACAGGCAGTGGGCACAGATACGCAGTATTTT	CASSHPRQAVGTDTQYF
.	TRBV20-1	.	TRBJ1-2	TGCAGTGCCGCCGGCGCCTTGAATGACAACTATGGCTACACCTTC	CSAAGALNDNYGYTF
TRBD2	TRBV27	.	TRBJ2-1	TGTGCCAGCAGACCCGACAGACTAGCGGGGATTTCTAGCTCCTACAATGAGCAGTTCTTC	CASRPDRLAGISSSYNEQFF
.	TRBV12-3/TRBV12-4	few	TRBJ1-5	TGTGCCAGCAGCCAAAGGGGGGTTCGGGCCCAGCATTTT	CASSQRGVRAQHF
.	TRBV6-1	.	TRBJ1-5	TGTGCCAGCAGTGAGTGGGTAGCGAGCAATCAGCCCCAGCATTTT	CASSEWVASNQPQHF
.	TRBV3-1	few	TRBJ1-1	TGTGCCAGCAGCTATAACCCCGGAGCAAACACTGAAGCTTTCTTT	CASSYNPGANTEAFF
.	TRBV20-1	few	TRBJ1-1	TGCAGTGCTAGAGATGGGGGGGACAACACTGAAGCTTTCTTT	CSARDGGDNTEAFF
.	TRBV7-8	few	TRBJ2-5	TGTGCCAGCAGCTTAAACGGGGGGCTACAAGAGACCCAGTACTTC	CASSLNGGLQETQYF
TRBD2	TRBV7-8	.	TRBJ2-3	TGTGCCAGCAGGAGGGATAGCGGGGGCCGCAGAGATACGCAGTATTTT	CASRRDSGGRRDTQYF
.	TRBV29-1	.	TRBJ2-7	TGCAGCGTTGAAGATAAGGGGAACGAGCAGTACTTC	CSVEDKGNEQYF
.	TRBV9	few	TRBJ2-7	TGTGCCAGCAACACCGAGCAGTACTTC	CASNTEQYF
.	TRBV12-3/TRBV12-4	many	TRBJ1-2	TGTGCCAGCAGTTTAAGCGGGGGCTCAAACTATGGCTACACCTTC	CASSLSGGSNYGYTF
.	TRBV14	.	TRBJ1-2	TGTGCCAGCAGCCAAGTGGGGGGACCCGGCTACACCTTC	CASSQVGGPGYTF
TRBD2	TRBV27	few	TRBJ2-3	TGTGCCAGCAGCACCACGGGAGGGACAGATACGCAGTATTTT	CASSTTGGTDTQYF
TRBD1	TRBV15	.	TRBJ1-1	TGTGCCACCAGCTGGGGACAGGGGGCGACTGAAGCTTTCTTT	CATSWGQGATEAFF